Each of the 26 T cell receptor beta chains below was sequenced from the same sample in a study of T cells after yellow fever vaccination. TCRdb redid the calling of the 5' RACE reads with MiXCR, one entry per CDR3 protein. The sample holds 250,000 to 400,000 distinct CDR3 sequences, approximately 4% seen once. The sample was PBMCs, taken 15 days after the yellow fever booster vaccination. All receptors come from a man aged 18 to 29 who received the YFV17D yellow fever vaccine.

This clonotype was seen repeatedly, ten times or more. The genes are TRBV7-7 and TRBJ2-2; TRBD1 matches at 11 bases. The length of the CDR3 is 16 residues. J was trimmed by 5 bases and V by 6 bases; bases with no gene match: 8. Per germline, CDR1 SSHAT and CDR2 FNYEAQ (reference sequence). CDR3 in DNA: TGTGCCAGCAGTCACGGAGGGACAGGGGGGACCGGGGAGCTGTTTTTT. It translates to CASSHGGTGGTGELFF.

This clonotype has more than one count but fewer than ten. The chain has TRBV3-1 and TRBJ2-5, with TRBD2 matching 14 bases. CDR1 and CDR2 from the germline V gene are LGHDT and YNNKEL (reference sequence). The length of the CDR3 is 17 residues. With 4 bases clipped from V and 2 bases from J, the junction kept 6 bases outside the gene matches. CDR3 nucleotides: TGTGCCAGCAGCCCGGGACTAGCGGGGGCCGAACAAGAGACCCAGTACTTC. Residues: CASSPGLAGAEQETQYF.

The gene calls are TRBV27 and TRBJ2-5; a weak D match, TRBD2 (6 bases). The CDR3 length is 16 residues. V was cut by 5 bases and J by 5 bases, with 21 bases left in between. Germline CDR1 and CDR2: MNHEY and SMNVEV (reference sequence). In DNA, the CDR3 is TGTGCCAGCAGTACAGCTGAGGGAGGTAGAGGTGAGACCCAGTACTTC. Its translation: CASSTAEGGRGETQYF.

CDR3 sequence (DNA): TGCGCCAGCAGCCAAGTCTACTATCAGCCCCAGCATTTT. Its translation is CASSQVYYQPQHF. The rearrangement joins TRBV4-1 to TRBJ1-5; no definite D call. Trimming removed 1 base from V and 5 bases from J, with 6 bases in between. The CDR3 loop spans 13 amino acids. The V gene's germline CDR1 is MGHRA and CDR2 YSYEKL.

This chain uses TRBV7-2 with TRBJ1-6; 7 bases fit TRBD1. Per the germline V gene, CDR1 is SGHTA and CDR2 is FQGNSA. Trimming at V came to 5 bases and at J to 7 bases, leaving 5 bases not matched to a gene. The CDR3 loop spans 14 amino acids. CDR3: CASSPGQINSPLHF. As DNA, the CDR3 is TGTGCCAGCAGCCCGGGACAGATCAATTCACCCCTCCACTTT.

The chain combines TRBV5-6 with TRBJ2-2; the D is unclear. V was cut by 0 bases and J by 5 bases, with 11 bases left in between. CDR3 length: 15 residues. Germline-derived CDR1 and CDR2 are SGHDT and YYEEEE. The CDR3: CASSLGSRSTGELFF. The CDR3 DNA reads as TGTGCCAGCAGCTTGGGTAGTAGATCGACCGGGGAGCTGTTTTTT.

This clonotype was recorded at least ten times. The chain combines TRBV7-9 with TRBJ2-2, with D unclear. This CDR3 is built from 14 residues. The ends were cut back, 4 bases at V and 6 bases at J, with 12 bases in the middle. The germline V gene has CDR1 SEHNR and CDR2 FQNEAQ (reference sequence). For the CDR3, the DNA is TGTGCCAGCAGCTCCACTGTAGGGTCCGGGGAGCTGTTTTTT. The encoded protein is CASSSTVGSGELFF.

The chain couples TRBV18 to TRBJ2-5, with 8 bases fitting TRBD1. V lost 3 bases and J lost 4; bases outside the gene matches: 7. Germline CDR1 reads KGHSH; CDR2 reads LQKENI. CDR3 length equals 15 residues. CDR3 nucleotide sequence: TGTGCCAGCTCACCGTTTTCAGGACAGGGAGAGACCCAGTACTTC. This translates into CASSPFSGQGETQYF.

In its sample, this clonotype was seen many times. The genes are TRBV25-1 and TRBJ2-5, with D hard to call. The germline V gene has CDR1 MGHDK and CDR2 SYGVNS. This CDR3 is built from 15 residues. Trimming took off 3 bases at V and 1 base at J, with 12 bases between the two ends. This CDR3 is CASSDLGGPQETQYF. The CDR3 DNA reads as TGTGCCAGCAGTGATCTGGGCGGACCCCAAGAGACCCAGTACTTC.

This clonotype has ten or more counts. The V call is TRBV28, the J call TRBJ2-1, with D possibly called TRBD1 or TRBD2 (5 bases each). Germline-derived CDR1 and CDR2 are MDHEN and SYDVKM. This CDR3 contains 14 residues. Trimming cost V 3 bases and J 7 bases, with 13 bases left between them. In DNA form, the CDR3 reads TGTGCCAGCAGTTTCCCCGGGACCTTAAATGAGCAGTTCTTC. Amino acids: CASSFPGTLNEQFF. Together with reference TRBV28 and TRBJ2-1, the CDR3 gives the full variable domain: DVKVTQSSRYLVKRTGEKVFLECVQDMDHENMFWYRQDPGLGLRLIYFSYDVKMKEKGDIPEGYSVSREKKERFSLILESASTNQTSMYLCASSFPGTLNEQFFGPGTRLTVL.

This rearrangement joins TRBV12-3 or TRBV12-4 to TRBJ1-3, with D perhaps TRBD1 (6 bases). The CDR3 is made up of 16 amino acids. V was pared by 3 bases and J by 0 bases, with 12 bases between. CDR3 nucleotide sequence: TGTGCCAGCAGTTTGAGGGGGTCGTACTCTGGAAACACCATATATTTT. It yields the protein CASSLRGSYSGNTIYF.

This clonotype was observed a handful of times. The rearrangement links TRBV4-1 to TRBJ1-1; D is undetermined. Trimming shortened V by 0 bases and J by 6 bases, and 11 bases separated the two germline ends. The CDR3 totals 14 residues. CDR1 and CDR2 (germline): MGHRA, YSYEKL. This chain's CDR3 is CASSQESGWAEAFF. The CDR3 coding sequence is TGCGCCAGCAGCCAAGAGTCAGGTTGGGCTGAAGCTTTCTTT.

The chain combines TRBV27 with TRBJ2-2; TRBD2 agrees at 10 bases. Trimming at V came to 5 bases and at J to 3 bases, leaving 6 bases not matched to a gene. This CDR3 region has 16 residues. The germline CDR1 and CDR2 sequences are MNHEY and SMNVEV (reference sequence). DNA for the CDR3: TGTGCCAGCAGTGGCAGCGGGGGGGCCTACACCGGGGAGCTGTTTTTT. The encoded protein is CASSGSGGAYTGELFF.

This clonotype was seen at least ten times. V and J are TRBV27 and TRBJ2-4, with TRBD1 identical over 11 bases. Per germline, CDR1 MNHEY and CDR2 SMNVEV (reference sequence). CDR3 size: 14 residues. V shed 3 bases and J 8 bases; nucleotides not matched to a gene: 3. CDR3 protein: CASSLGQGVDIQYF. The CDR3 region has the DNA TGTGCCAGCAGTTTGGGACAGGGGGTCGACATTCAGTACTTC.

This clonotype appeared many times. CDR3 region: CASSLILGELFF. CDR3 DNA: TGTGCCAGCAGCTTAATTCTAGGGGAGCTGTTTTTT. This chain joins TRBV7-6 and TRBJ2-2, with no clear D. CDR3 length: 12 residues. The V gene's germline CDR1 is SGHVS and CDR2 FNYEAQ. Deletions cut 2 bases from V and 8 bases from J, with 6 bases between.

This chain uses TRBV15 with TRBJ2-7, with D possibly TRBD2 on 7 matching bases. This CDR3 is built from 14 residues. Germline CDR1 and CDR2: LNHNV and YYDKDF (reference sequence). The V gene lost 3 bases and the J gene lost 3 bases, with 12 bases spanning the gap. The CDR3 is CATSSYREGYEQYF. CDR3 nucleotide sequence: TGTGCCACCAGCAGCTACAGGGAGGGCTACGAGCAGTACTTC.

Ten or more counts support this clonotype. The genes are TRBV4-3 and TRBJ2-5; TRBD1 matches at 9 bases. Germline V lookup: CDR1 LGHNA, CDR2 YSLEER. The CDR3 spans 16 residues. Trimming cost V 1 base and J 5 bases; bases outside gene matches: 8. The CDR3 nucleotides are TGCGCCAGCAGCCAAGCATTACAGGGGGCGTCCGAGACCCAGTACTTC. It encodes CASSQALQGASETQYF.

The CDR3 DNA reads TGTGCCAGCAGCTTCGCAGGGAACTTAGCTAACTATGGCTACACCTTC. Encoded protein: CASSFAGNLANYGYTF. This chain links TRBV11-2 with TRBJ1-2, with D tentatively TRBD1 (5 bases). The V end lost 3 bases, the J end lost 0 bases, and 14 bases lay between the germline ends. The length of the CDR3 is 16 residues. CDR1 and CDR2 (germline): SGHAT, FQNNGV.

The chain has TRBV2 and TRBJ1-5; 7 bases map to TRBD1. CDR3 size: 14 residues. Germline CDR1 and CDR2: SNHLY and FYNNEI. V lost 4 bases, J lost 2 bases, and 2 bases stayed unmatched. The DNA for the CDR3 is TGTGCCAGCAGTGGGGACAGTCGCAATCAGCCCCAGCATTTT. Its translation is CASSGDSRNQPQHF.

This clonotype has just a few counts. V gene TRBV6-2 or TRBV6-3 combines with J gene TRBJ1-1; TRBD1 matches at 7 bases. Germline-derived CDR1 and CDR2 are MNHEY and SVGEGT. With 0 bases clipped from V and 8 bases from J, the junction kept 0 bases outside the gene matches. The CDR3 is 12 amino acids. DNA of the CDR3: TGTGCCAGCAGTTACTCGGACAGGGAAGCTTTCTTT. This encodes CASSYSDREAFF.

Only a few counts were recorded for this clonotype. The V gene is TRBV5-1, the J gene TRBJ1-4, with 8 bases lining up with TRBD1. The J segment lost 8 bases and the V segment lost 0 bases, leaving 6 bases of the junction unmatched. The CDR3 is made up of 15 amino acids. Germline V gives CDR1 SGHRS, CDR2 YFSETQ. The CDR3 region is CASSLGSRGHEKLFF. CDR3 sequence (DNA): TGCGCCAGCAGCTTGGGCTCCAGGGGGCACGAAAAACTGTTTTTT.

This clonotype came up many times. CDR3 amino acids: CASSLGSGETQYF. The CDR3, as DNA: TGCGCCAGCAGCTTGGGGTCAGGAGAGACCCAGTACTTC. The V gene is TRBV5-1, the J gene TRBJ2-5; D is undetermined. V was shortened by 0 bases and J by 4 bases, with 7 bases between the two germline ends. The germline V gene encodes CDR1 SGHRS and CDR2 YFSETQ. This CDR3 is built from 13 residues.

This clonotype was recorded many times. The CDR3 here is CASSFAVNTEAFF. The CDR3 coding sequence is TGTGCCAGCAGCTTTGCGGTGAACACTGAAGCTTTCTTT. The rearrangement uses TRBV7-9 and TRBJ1-1, with no clear D. There are 13 residues in the CDR3. V lost 3 bases to trimming and J lost 0 bases, with 5 bases between them. Germline V gene data show CDR1 as SEHNR and CDR2 as FQNEAQ (reference sequence).

This chain uses TRBV7-2 with TRBJ2-7, with a weak D call TRBD1 (5 bases). V shed 3 bases and J shed 4 bases, with 10 bases lying between them. The CDR3 sequence is 13 residues long. Germline CDR1 reads SGHTA; CDR2 reads FQGNSA. The DNA of the CDR3 is TGTGCCAGCAGCTTCCCAGGACATTACGAGCAGTACTTC. Its protein is CASSFPGHYEQYF.

This clonotype has more than one count but fewer than ten. The chain employs TRBV29-1 and TRBJ2-1; maybe TRBD1 (5 bases). The V end was cut by 6 bases, the J end by 0 bases, with 9 bases between. This CDR3 region has 13 residues. Germline CDR1 and CDR2: SQVTM and ANQGSEA. CDR3 amino acids: CSVSRGSYNEQFF. CDR3 sequence (DNA): TGCAGCGTCTCTAGGGGCTCCTACAATGAGCAGTTCTTC.

Here the CDR3 DNA reads TGTGCCAGCAGTCCCGGACAGGGGTTCACTCAGCCCCAGCATTTT. It yields the protein CASSPGQGFTQPQHF. The chain employs TRBV12-3 or TRBV12-4 and TRBJ1-5, with 9 bases matching TRBD1. V lost 5 bases to trimming and J lost 6 bases; unmatched junction nucleotides: 8. There are 15 residues in the CDR3.